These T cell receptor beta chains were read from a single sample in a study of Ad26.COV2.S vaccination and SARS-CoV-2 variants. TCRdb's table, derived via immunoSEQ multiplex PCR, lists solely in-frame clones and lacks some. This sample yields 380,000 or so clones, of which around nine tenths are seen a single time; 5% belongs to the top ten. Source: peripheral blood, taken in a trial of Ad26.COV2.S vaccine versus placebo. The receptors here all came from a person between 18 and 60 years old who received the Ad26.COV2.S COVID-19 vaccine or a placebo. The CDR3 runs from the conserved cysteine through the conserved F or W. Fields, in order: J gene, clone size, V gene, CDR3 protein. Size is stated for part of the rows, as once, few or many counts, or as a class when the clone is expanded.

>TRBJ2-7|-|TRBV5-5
CASSPGQGASYEQYF
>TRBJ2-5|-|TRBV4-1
CASPQGGETQYF
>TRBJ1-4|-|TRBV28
CASRTGGEHEKLFF
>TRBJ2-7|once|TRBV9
CASSRGSSFTYEQYF
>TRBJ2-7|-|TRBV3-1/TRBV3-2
CASSLYYPPYEQYF
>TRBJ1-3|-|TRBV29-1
CSVDRGQGGNTIYF
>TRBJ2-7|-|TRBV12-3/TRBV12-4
CASSPEQEHEQYF
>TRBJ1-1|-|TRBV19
CASRDPPGGANTEAFF
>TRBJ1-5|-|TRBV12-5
CASGAPGGQPQHF
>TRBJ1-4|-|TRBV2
CASSVVRASTNEKLFF
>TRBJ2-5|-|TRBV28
CASRTSGQETQYF
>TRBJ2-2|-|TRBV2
CASKGTGELFF
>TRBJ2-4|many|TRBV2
CASSVNAAEAKNIQYF
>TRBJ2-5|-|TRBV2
CASSDARRGGQETQYF
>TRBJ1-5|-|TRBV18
CASSPRDSSNQPQHF
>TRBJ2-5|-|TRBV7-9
CASSQSLGGRETQYF
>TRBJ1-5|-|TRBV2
CASSGGGYNQPQHF